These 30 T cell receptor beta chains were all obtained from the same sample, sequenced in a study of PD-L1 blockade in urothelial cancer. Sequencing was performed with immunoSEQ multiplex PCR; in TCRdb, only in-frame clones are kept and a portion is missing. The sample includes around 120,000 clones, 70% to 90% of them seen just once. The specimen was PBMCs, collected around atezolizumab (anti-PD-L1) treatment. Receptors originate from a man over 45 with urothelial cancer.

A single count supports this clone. CDR3 protein: CASSPRLVDVLNEQFF. CDR3 DNA: TGTGCCAGCAGCCCCCGACTAGTCGACGTTCTAAATGAGCAGTTCTTC. V gene TRBV11-1 combines with J gene TRBJ2-1, with D tentatively TRBD2 (6 bases). The germline V and J ends were trimmed by 5 bases and 7 bases, with 21 bases remaining between them. This CDR3 is 16 amino acids long. CDR1 is SGHAT, CDR2 FQDESV, per germline (reference sequence).

For the CDR3, the DNA is TGCGCCAGCAGCTTGGATGTAACTGGGGAGCTGTTTTTT. This gives the protein CASSLDVTGELFF. The V call is TRBV5-1, the J call TRBJ2-2; no definite D call. Deletions cut 0 bases from V and 8 bases from J, with 8 bases between. CDR3 size: 13 residues. CDR1 SGHRS and CDR2 YFSETQ come from the germline V gene.

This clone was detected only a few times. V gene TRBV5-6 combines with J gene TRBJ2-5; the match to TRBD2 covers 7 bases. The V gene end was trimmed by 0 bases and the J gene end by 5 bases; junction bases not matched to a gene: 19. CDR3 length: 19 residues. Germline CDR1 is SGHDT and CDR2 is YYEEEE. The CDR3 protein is CASSLATSAKQIGSETQYF. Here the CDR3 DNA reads TGTGCCAGCAGCTTGGCCACTAGCGCGAAACAAATAGGCTCGGAGACCCAGTACTTC.

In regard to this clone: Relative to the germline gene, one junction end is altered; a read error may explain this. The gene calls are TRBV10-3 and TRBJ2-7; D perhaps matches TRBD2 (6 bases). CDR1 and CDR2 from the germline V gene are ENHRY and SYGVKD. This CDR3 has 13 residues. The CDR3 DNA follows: TGTGCCACCCGTGCGGTCGTCTACGGCGGGGCATTCTTC. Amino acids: CATRAVVYGGAFF.

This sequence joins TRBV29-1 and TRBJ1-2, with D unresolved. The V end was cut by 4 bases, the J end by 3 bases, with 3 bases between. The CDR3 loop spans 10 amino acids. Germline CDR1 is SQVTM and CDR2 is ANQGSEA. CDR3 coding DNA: TGCAGCGTTGCCGACTATGGCTACACCTTC. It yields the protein CSVADYGYTF.

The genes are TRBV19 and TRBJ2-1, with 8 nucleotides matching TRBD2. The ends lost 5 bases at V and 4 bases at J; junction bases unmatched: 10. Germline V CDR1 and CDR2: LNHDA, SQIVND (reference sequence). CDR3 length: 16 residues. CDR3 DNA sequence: TGTGCCAGTAGTGTCGCCGGCAAGCGGGGGTACAATGAGCAGTTCTTC. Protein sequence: CASSVAGKRGYNEQFF.

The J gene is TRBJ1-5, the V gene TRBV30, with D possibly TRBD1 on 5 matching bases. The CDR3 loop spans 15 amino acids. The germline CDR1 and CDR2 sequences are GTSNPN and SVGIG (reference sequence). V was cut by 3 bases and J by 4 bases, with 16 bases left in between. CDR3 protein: CAWSFRGLGNQPQHF. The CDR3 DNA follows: TGTGCCTGGAGCTTTCGGGGGTTAGGGAATCAGCCCCAGCATTTT.

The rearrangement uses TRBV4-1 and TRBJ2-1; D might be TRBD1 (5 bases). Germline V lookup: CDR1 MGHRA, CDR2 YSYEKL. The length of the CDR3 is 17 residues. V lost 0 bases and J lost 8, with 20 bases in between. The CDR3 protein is CASSQEIGAIIPHEQFF. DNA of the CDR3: TGCGCCAGCAGCCAAGAGATAGGGGCCATAATCCCCCATGAGCAGTTCTTC.

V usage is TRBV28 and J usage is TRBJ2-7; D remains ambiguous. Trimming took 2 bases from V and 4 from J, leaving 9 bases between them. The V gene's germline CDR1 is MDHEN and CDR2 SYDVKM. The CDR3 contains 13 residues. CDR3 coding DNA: TGTGCCAGCAGTTTAGGCAGGAAATACGAGCAGTACTTC. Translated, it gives CASSLGRKYEQYF.

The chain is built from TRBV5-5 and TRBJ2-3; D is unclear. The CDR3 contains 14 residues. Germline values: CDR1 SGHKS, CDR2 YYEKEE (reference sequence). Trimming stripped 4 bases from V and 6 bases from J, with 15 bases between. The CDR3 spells CASSLRQLADTQYF. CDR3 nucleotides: TGTGCCAGCAGCCTCCGTCAACTCGCCGATACGCAGTATTTT.

CDR3 DNA sequence: TGTGCCAGCTCAAGTGGACAGGGGGCCCAAGAGACCCAGTACTTC. Translated: CASSSGQGAQETQYF. The rearrangement uses TRBV18 and TRBJ2-5, with TRBD1 identical over 11 bases. V was clipped by 5 bases and J by 1 base; unmatched bases: 3. Germline V gene lookup returns CDR1 KGHSH and CDR2 LQKENI. The CDR3 loop spans 15 amino acids.

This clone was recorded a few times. The chain's CDR3 is CASSPQPAPAYEQYF. The CDR3 bases are TGTGCCAGCAGCCCGCAACCCGCCCCGGCCTACGAGCAGTACTTC. The chain employs TRBV4-2 and TRBJ2-7; D unclear. The CDR3 is 15 amino acids. V gave up 4 bases and J gave up 2 bases, with 15 bases separating them. CDR1 and CDR2 (germline): LGHNA, YNFKEQ.

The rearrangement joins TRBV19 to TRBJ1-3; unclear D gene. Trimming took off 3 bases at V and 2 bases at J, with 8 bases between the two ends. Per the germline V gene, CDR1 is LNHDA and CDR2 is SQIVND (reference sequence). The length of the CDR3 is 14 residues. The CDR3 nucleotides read TGTGCCAGTAGTATTCGGAGTCCTGGAAACACCATATATTTT. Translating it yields CASSIRSPGNTIYF.

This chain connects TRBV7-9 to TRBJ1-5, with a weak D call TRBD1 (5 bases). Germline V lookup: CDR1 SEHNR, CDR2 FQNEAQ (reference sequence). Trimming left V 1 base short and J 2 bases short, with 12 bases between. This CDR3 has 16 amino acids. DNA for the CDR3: TGTGCCAGCAGCTTAGTAGGGGTGTCGGGCAATCAGCCCCAGCATTTT. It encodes CASSLVGVSGNQPQHF.

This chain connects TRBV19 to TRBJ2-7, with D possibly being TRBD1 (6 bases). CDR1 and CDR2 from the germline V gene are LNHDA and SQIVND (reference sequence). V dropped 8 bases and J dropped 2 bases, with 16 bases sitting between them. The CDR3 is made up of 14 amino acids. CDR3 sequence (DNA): TGTGCCAGTTCAAACAGGGTGCCCCCCTACGAGCAGTACTTC. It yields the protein CASSNRVPPYEQYF.

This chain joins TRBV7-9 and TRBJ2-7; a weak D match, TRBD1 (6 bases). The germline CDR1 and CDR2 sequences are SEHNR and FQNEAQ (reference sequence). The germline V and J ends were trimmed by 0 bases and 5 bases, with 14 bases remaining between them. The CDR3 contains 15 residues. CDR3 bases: TGTGCCAGCAGCTTAGCGGGGGCCTACGGTCACGAGCAGTACTTC. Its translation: CASSLAGAYGHEQYF.

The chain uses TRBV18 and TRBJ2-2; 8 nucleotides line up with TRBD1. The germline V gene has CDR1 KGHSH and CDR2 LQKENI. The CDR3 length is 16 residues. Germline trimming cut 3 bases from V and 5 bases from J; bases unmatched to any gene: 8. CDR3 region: CASSPKSGGLTGELFF. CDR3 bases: TGTGCCAGCTCACCTAAGTCAGGGGGCCTGACCGGGGAGCTGTTTTTT.

The CDR3 region is CATSRDRDRANVLTF. DNA of the CDR3: TGTGCCACCAGCAGAGATAGGGACAGGGCCAACGTCCTGACTTTC. The chain combines TRBV15 with TRBJ2-6; perhaps TRBD1 as D (6 bases). This CDR3 spans 15 amino acids. Germline values: CDR1 LNHNV, CDR2 YYDKDF (reference sequence). Deletions cut 0 bases from V and 5 bases from J, with 8 bases between.

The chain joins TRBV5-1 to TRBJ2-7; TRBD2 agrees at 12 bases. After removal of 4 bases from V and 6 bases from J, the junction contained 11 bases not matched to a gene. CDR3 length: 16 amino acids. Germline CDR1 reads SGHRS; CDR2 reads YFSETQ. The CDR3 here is CASSGVSSGRAREQYF. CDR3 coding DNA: TGCGCCAGCAGCGGGGTTTCTAGCGGGAGGGCCCGCGAGCAGTACTTC.

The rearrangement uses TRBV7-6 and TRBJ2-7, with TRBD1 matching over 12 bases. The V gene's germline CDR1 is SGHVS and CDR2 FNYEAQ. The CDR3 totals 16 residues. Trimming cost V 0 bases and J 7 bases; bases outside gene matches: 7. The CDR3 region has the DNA TGTGCCAGCAGCTTAGCTCCGGGACAGGGGGCTCGGGAGCAGTACTTC. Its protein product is CASSLAPGQGAREQYF.

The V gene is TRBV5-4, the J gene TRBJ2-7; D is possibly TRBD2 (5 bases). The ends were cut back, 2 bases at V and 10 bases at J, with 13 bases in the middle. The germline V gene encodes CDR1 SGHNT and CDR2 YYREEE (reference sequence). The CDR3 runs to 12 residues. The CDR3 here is CASSLEGVVQYF. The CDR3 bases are TGTGCCAGCAGCTTAGAGGGAGTAGTACAGTACTTC.

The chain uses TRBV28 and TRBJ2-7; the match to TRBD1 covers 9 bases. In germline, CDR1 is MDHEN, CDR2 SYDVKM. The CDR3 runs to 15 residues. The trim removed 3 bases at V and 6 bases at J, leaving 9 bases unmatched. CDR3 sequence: CASSLEGQGGAEQYF. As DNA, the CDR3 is TGTGCCAGCAGTTTGGAGGGACAGGGCGGGGCCGAGCAGTACTTC. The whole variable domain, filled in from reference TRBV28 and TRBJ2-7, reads DVKVTQSSRYLVKRTGEKVFLECVQDMDHENMFWYRQDPGLGLRLIYFSYDVKMKEKGDIPEGYSVSREKKERFSLILESASTNQTSMYLCASSLEGQGGAEQYFGPGTRLTVT.

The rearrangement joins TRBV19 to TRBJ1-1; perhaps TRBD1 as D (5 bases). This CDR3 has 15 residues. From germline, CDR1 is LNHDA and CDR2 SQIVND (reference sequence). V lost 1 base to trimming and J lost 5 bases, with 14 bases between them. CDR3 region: CASSIGAGQMTEAFF. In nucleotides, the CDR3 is TGTGCCAGTAGTATAGGGGCAGGGCAGATGACTGAAGCTTTCTTT.

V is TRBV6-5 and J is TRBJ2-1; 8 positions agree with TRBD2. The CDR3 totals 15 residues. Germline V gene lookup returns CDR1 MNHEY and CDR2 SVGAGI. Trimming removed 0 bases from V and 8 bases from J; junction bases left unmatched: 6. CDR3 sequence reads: CASSYSPGGPYEQFF. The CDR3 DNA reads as TGTGCCAGCAGTTACTCACCGGGAGGGCCCTATGAGCAGTTCTTC.

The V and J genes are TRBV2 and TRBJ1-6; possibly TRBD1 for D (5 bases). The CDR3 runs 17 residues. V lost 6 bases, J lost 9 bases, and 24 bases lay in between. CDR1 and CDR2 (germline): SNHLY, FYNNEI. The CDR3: CASSLIGGPGVGSPLHF. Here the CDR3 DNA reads TGTGCCAGCAGCCTCATCGGGGGACCGGGGGTTGGTTCACCCCTCCACTTT.

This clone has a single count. In DNA, the CDR3 is TGTGCCAGTAGTAAACCACACCGGGACAGGGGTCTACACGAGCAGTACTTC. Protein: CASSKPHRDRGLHEQYF. The V gene is TRBV19, the J gene TRBJ2-7; 10 positions match TRBD1. This CDR3 has 17 residues. V dropped 4 bases and J dropped 5; count of bases not matched to a gene: 14. CDR1 and CDR2 (germline): LNHDA, SQIVND (reference sequence).

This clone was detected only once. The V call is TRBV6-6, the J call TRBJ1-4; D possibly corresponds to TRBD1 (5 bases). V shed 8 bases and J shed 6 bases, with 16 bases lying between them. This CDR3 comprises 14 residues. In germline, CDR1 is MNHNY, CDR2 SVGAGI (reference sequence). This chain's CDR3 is CASGQGSTHEKLFF. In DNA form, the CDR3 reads TGTGCCAGCGGGCAGGGATCGACACATGAAAAACTGTTTTTT.

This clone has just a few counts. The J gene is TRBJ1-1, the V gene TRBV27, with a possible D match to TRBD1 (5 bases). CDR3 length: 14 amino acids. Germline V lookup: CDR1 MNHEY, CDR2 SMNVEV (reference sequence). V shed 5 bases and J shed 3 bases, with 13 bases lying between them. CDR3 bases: TGTGCCAGCAGTGGAGGGACCCTGGACACTGAAGCTTTCTTT. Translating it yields CASSGGTLDTEAFF.

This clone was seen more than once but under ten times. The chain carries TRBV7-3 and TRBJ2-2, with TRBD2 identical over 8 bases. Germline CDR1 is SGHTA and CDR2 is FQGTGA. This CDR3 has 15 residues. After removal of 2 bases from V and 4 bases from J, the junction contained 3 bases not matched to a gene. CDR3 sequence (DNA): TGTGCCAGCAGCTTAGGGCTAGCGGGCACCGGGGAGCTGTTTTTT. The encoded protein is CASSLGLAGTGELFF.

The CDR3 DNA reads as TGTGCCAGCAGCCAAGGAGGGAACGAAAACATTCAGTACTTC. The encoded protein is CASSQGGNENIQYF. The V call is TRBV4-2, the J call TRBJ2-4, with TRBD2 as a possible D gene (5 bases). The CDR3 is made up of 14 amino acids. Trimming removed 1 base from V and 5 bases from J, with 9 bases in between. Germline V gene data show CDR1 as LGHNA and CDR2 as YNFKEQ.